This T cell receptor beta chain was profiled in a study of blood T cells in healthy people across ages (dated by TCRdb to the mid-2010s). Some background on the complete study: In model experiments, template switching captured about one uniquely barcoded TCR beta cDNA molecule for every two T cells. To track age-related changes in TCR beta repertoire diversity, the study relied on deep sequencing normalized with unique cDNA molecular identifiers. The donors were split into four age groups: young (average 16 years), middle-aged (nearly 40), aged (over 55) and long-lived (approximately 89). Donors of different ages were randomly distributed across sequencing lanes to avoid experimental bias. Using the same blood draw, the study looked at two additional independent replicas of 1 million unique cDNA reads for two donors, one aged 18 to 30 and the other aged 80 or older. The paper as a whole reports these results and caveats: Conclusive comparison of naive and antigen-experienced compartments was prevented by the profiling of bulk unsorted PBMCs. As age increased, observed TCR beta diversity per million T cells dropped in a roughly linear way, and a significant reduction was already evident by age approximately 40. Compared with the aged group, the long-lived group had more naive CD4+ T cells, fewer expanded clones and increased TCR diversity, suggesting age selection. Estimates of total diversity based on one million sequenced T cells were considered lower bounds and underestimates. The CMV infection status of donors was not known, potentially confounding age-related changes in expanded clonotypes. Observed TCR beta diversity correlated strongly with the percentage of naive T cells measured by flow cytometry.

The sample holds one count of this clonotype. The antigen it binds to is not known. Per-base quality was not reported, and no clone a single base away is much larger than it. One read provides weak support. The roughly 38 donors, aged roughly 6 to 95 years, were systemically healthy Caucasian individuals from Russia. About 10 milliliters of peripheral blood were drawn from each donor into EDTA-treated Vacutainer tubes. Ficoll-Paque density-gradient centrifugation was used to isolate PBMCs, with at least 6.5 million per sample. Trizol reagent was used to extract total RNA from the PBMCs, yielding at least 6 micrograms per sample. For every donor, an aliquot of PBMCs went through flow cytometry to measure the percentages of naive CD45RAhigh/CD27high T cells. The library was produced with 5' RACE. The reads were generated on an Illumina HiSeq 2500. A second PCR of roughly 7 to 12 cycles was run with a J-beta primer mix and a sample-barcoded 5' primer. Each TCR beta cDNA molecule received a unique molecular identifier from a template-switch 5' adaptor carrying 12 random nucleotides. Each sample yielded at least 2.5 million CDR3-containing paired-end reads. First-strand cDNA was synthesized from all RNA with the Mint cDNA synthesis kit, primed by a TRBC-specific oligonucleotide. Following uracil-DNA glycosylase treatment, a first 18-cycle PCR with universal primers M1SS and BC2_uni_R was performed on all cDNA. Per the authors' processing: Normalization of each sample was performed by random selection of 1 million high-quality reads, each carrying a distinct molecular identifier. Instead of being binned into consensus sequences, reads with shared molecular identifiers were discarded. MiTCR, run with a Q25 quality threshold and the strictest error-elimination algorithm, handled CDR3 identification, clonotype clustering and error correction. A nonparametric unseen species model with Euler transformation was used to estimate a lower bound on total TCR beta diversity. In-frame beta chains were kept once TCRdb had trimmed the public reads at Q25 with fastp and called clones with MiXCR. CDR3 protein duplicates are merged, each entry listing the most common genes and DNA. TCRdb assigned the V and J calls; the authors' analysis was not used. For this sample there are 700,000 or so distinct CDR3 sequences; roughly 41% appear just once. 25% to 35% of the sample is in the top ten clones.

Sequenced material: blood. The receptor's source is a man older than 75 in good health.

Here the CDR3 is given as CSARTIGGAGYTF. The DNA is TGCAGTGCCAGAACGATAGGGGGCGCTGGCTACACCTTC. The chain is assembled from TRBV20-1 and TRBJ1-2; 7 bases in the middle match TRBD1. The CDR3 numbers 13 residues from cysteine through phenylalanine. Of all the DNA, just the CDR3 is kept, 39 bases in frame from base 1. Ends trimmed: V by 6 bases, J by 7 bases; bases unmatched to a gene: 11. Sequences DFQATT (CDR1) and SNEGSKA (CDR2) are obtained from the germline V gene (reference sequence).